This T cell receptor (beta chain) comes out of a study of shared clonotypes between healthy human individuals. The CDR3 consists of 16 residues. J lost 5 bases, V lost 1 base, and 7 bases had no gene match. Germline assignment: CDR1 SGHDT and CDR2 YYEEEE. Negatively enriched CD4+ T cells were divided by CD45RA into naive and memory. Investigators spread the genomic DNA of each subset evenly over several immunoSEQ plates. TCRdb's copy holds only in-frame clones and misses some; the assay was immunoSEQ multiplex PCR. The sample contains millions of clones, 85% to 95% of which appear only once. The origin of this receptor is a man in his late teens or twenties in good health. The chain recombines TRBV5-6 with TRBJ2-2; 8 positions match TRBD1. Material for sequencing was naive CD4+ T cells sorted from blood. The subset was: CD45RA+ positively selected. The CDR3 DNA reads TGTGCCAGCAGCTTGTCAGGGGGCGCTCGGACCGGGGAGCTGTTTTTT. As protein: CASSLSGGARTGELFF.